Below, one T cell receptor beta chain is given with its context. The source of the sample is a study of blood T cell repertoires in COVID-19. Study-level background: There were acute and convalescent COVID-19 samples, and they came from the United States, Italy and Spain. PBMCs, B-cell-depleted T cells, or T cells were the source of the cDNA or gDNA that made up the material.

Authors' processing steps: Estimated nucleated cell counts came from reference gene primer amplification. This table comes from immunoSEQ multiplex PCR, and its TCRdb copy is limited to in-frame clones, with some not included. The V and J calls and the clone size are those of that table, but D and trimming were determined from the DNA. Among 200,000 to 250,000 clones listed, about 85% were seen once. Germline lookup yields CDR1 SNHLY and CDR2 FYNNEI. Losses at the gene ends were 4 bases for V and 3 bases for J; bases not matched to a gene: 13. This CDR3 region has 18 residues. The source is a man aged 45-65 years who had recovered from COVID-19. Sequencing was performed on peripheral blood. The chain recombines TRBV2 with TRBJ2-7, with 12 bases lining up with TRBD2. The CDR3, as DNA: TGTGCCAGCAGTGGCGACTATACTAGCGGGAGGTCCGTCTACGAGCAGTACTTC. The encoded protein is CASSGDYTSGRSVYEQYF.